The 21 T cell receptor beta chains below all came from one sample that was sequenced in a study of shared clonotypes between healthy human individuals. Method: immunoSEQ multiplex PCR; TCRdb's copy keeps in-frame clones and lacks some. The table includes roughly 1,000,000 clones, around 78% detected once. Sequenced material: memory CD4+ T cells from PBMCs. Subset noted: CD45RA-negative fraction. The receptors originated from a man younger than 35 in good health. Some clones in this sample may be carry-over from other donors' samples.

In this sample, this clone turned up once. This chain links TRBV5-5 with TRBJ2-7, with D hard to call. Germline V gives CDR1 SGHKS, CDR2 YYEKEE (reference sequence). Trimming took off 0 bases at V and 2 bases at J, with 12 bases between the two ends. The CDR3 loop spans 15 amino acids. CDR3 in amino acids: CASSLVLGATYEQYF. The DNA of the CDR3 is TGTGCCAGCAGCTTGGTTTTGGGCGCAACCTACGAGCAGTACTTC.

CDR3 sequence: CASSLEAGRGEQYF. As DNA, the CDR3 is TGCGCCAGCAGCTTGGAGGCAGGGCGCGGCGAGCAGTACTTC. V gene TRBV5-1 combines with J gene TRBJ2-7; tentative D call: TRBD1 (5 bases). Germline assignment: CDR1 SGHRS and CDR2 YFSETQ. The CDR3 covers 14 residues. V was cut by 0 bases and J by 6 bases, with 13 bases left in between.

Regarding this clone: At the DNA level, this CDR3 is encoded by other sequences in the same sample as well. The genes are TRBV5-1 and TRBJ1-4, with TRBD1 matching 9 bases. The CDR3 length is 14 residues. The germline gives CDR1 SGHRS, CDR2 YFSETQ. J lost 7 bases, V lost 1 base, and 2 bases had no gene match. CDR3 nucleotide sequence: TGCGCCAGCAGCTTGCGACAGGGGGGTGAAAAACTGTTTTTT. Residues: CASSLRQGGEKLFF.

Turning to this clone: This may be a read error, as it is one base from a much larger clone. The sample has other DNA sequences that encode this CDR3 too. The rearrangement joins TRBV11-3 to TRBJ2-2; D not certain. Germline CDR1 SGHNT, CDR2 YENEEA. This CDR3 comprises 12 residues. Between the trimmed V and J ends, which lost 5 bases and 5 bases, there was a span of 6 bases. CDR3 sequence (DNA): TGTGCCAGCAGCCCTAATACCGGGGAGCTGTTTTTT. This gives the protein CASSPNTGELFF.

A remark on this clone: This CDR3 is also generated by other DNA sequences in the sample. The V call is TRBV27, the J call TRBJ2-7; 11 nucleotides agree with TRBD2. CDR1 MNHEY and CDR2 SMNVEV come from the germline V gene (reference sequence). The J segment lost 4 bases and the V segment lost 0 bases, leaving 2 bases of the junction unmatched. The CDR3 extends over 15 amino acids. The CDR3 region is CASSLSLAGVYEQYF. The CDR3 DNA sequence: TGTGCCAGCAGTTTATCACTAGCGGGAGTGTACGAGCAGTACTTC.

The rearrangement joins TRBV6-1 to TRBJ1-4; the D gene is possibly TRBD1 (5 bases). Germline V gives CDR1 MNHNS, CDR2 SASEGT. The CDR3 loop spans 16 amino acids. V was pared by 2 bases and J by 1 base, with 11 bases between. The CDR3 here is CASSERDRRTNEKLFF. The CDR3 coding sequence is TGTGCCAGCAGTGAAAGGGACCGCAGAACTAATGAAAAACTGTTTTTT.

This clone showed up many times. The chain has TRBV5-1 and TRBJ1-2, with D perhaps TRBD1 (5 bases). The CDR3 loop spans 15 amino acids. Germline V lookup: CDR1 SGHRS, CDR2 YFSETQ. V dropped 5 bases and J dropped 6 bases, with 20 bases sitting between them. CDR3 protein: CASSRGGWADNGYTF. CDR3 in DNA: TGCGCCAGCAGTCGGGGCGGGTGGGCAGACAATGGCTACACCTTC.

This clone was recorded only once. The J gene is TRBJ1-4, the V gene TRBV28; TRBD1 matches 7 bases. J was trimmed by 5 bases and V by 3 bases; bases with no gene match: 9. The germline CDR1 and CDR2 sequences are MDHEN and SYDVKM. The CDR3 has 16 amino acids. The CDR3 bases are TGTGCCAGCAGTTTTGTAGGGGGCGATTTCAATGAAAAACTGTTTTTT. Protein: CASSFVGGDFNEKLFF.

The J gene is TRBJ1-1, the V gene TRBV6-1; D is uncertain. Trimming took 1 base from V and 7 from J, leaving 13 bases between them. This CDR3 is built from 14 residues. CDR1 is MNHNS, CDR2 SASEGT, per germline. The CDR3 DNA follows: TGTGCCAGCAGTGAAGAAAGGTGGTCTGGTGAAGCTTTCTTT. It is translated as CASSEERWSGEAFF.

V usage is TRBV7-2 and J usage is TRBJ1-6; TRBD1 might be the D (5 bases). Germline V gene data show CDR1 as SGHTA and CDR2 as FQGNSA. V was cut by 7 bases and J by 3 bases, with 13 bases left in between. The CDR3 is 15 amino acids. DNA of the CDR3: TGTGCCAGCACCCCCAGGACAAACTATAATTCACCCCTCCACTTT. This codes for CASTPRTNYNSPLHF.

The table lists this clone with a few counts. This sequence joins TRBV19 and TRBJ2-7; 9 bases are a match to TRBD1. After removal of 3 bases from V and 2 bases from J, the junction contained 2 bases not matched to a gene. The V gene's germline CDR1 is LNHDA and CDR2 SQIVND (reference sequence). The CDR3 has 14 amino acids. CDR3 amino acids: CASSMGTGTYEQYF. The CDR3 nucleotides read TGTGCCAGTAGTATGGGGACAGGGACCTACGAGCAGTACTTC.

This clone was counted only a few times. The rearrangement uses TRBV27 and TRBJ2-1, with 9 bases identical to TRBD2. Unmatched junction bases numbered 9, after V lost 5 bases and J lost 7 bases. There are 15 residues in the CDR3. Looked up from germline, CDR1 is MNHEY and CDR2 is SMNVEV (reference sequence). CDR3 DNA sequence: TGTGCCAGCAGTCCGAGCGGGAGGTTAGTGAATGAGCAGTTCTTC. This gives the protein CASSPSGRLVNEQFF.

The chain couples TRBV5-4 to TRBJ2-7; a weak D match, TRBD1 (5 bases). The V gene's germline CDR1 is SGHNT and CDR2 YYREEE (reference sequence). This CDR3 is 13 amino acids long. V dropped 4 bases and J dropped 4 bases, with 12 bases sitting between them. CDR3 loop: CASSLQQGYEQYF. The DNA for the CDR3 is TGTGCCAGCAGCCTACAGCAGGGTTACGAGCAGTACTTC.

This clone has just a few counts. V gene TRBV7-9 combines with J gene TRBJ2-1, with D possibly being TRBD2 (5 bases). The CDR3 is 12 amino acids. Germline CDR1 and CDR2: SEHNR and FQNEAQ (reference sequence). Trimming took 5 bases from V and 8 from J, leaving 10 bases between them. The chain's CDR3 is CASSHGVHEQFF. CDR3 nucleotides: TGTGCCAGCAGCCACGGGGTTCATGAGCAGTTCTTC.

The rearrangement links TRBV27 to TRBJ2-3; D tentatively fits TRBD1 or TRBD2 (7 bases each). The germline V gene encodes CDR1 MNHEY and CDR2 SMNVEV (reference sequence). V was pared by 3 bases and J by 4 bases, with 17 bases between. This CDR3 contains 16 residues. CDR3 nucleotides: TGTGCCAGCAGTTTTAATCCCTCAGGGGGGGCAGATACGCAGTATTTT. The encoded protein is CASSFNPSGGADTQYF.

This clone was picked up one time. The DNA of the CDR3 is TGCGCCAGCAGCTTGGCGGGCTACTCCTACAATGAGCAGTTCTTC. It specifies CASSLAGYSYNEQFF. This chain connects TRBV5-1 to TRBJ2-1; D is unclear. Germline V gene sequence: CDR1 SGHRS, CDR2 YFSETQ. V was cut by 0 bases and J by 0 bases, with 7 bases left in between. CDR3 length: 15 residues.

The V gene is TRBV7-2, the J gene TRBJ2-5, with 9 bases matching TRBD2. CDR3 length: 14 residues. The germline CDR1 and CDR2 sequences are SGHTA and FQGNSA. Unmatched junction bases numbered 6, after V lost 5 bases and J lost 5 bases. For the CDR3, the DNA is TGTGCCAGCAGCCGTCTAGCGGGAAGGGAGACCCAGTACTTC. Its protein is CASSRLAGRETQYF.

This chain connects TRBV5-5 to TRBJ2-5; 12 bases fit TRBD1. V dropped 0 bases and J dropped 5; count of bases not matched to a gene: 5. The CDR3 sequence is 16 residues long. CDR1 and CDR2 (germline): SGHKS, YYEKEE (reference sequence). CDR3: CASSLAGTGGRETQYF. The CDR3 DNA reads TGTGCCAGCAGCTTGGCCGGGACAGGGGGCAGGGAGACCCAGTACTTC. Filled out from reference TRBV5-5 and TRBJ2-5, the complete variable domain reads DAGVTQSPTHLIKTRGQQVTLRCSPISGHKSVSWYQQVLGQGPQFIFQYYEKEERGRGNFPDRFSARQFPNYSSELNVNALLLGDSALYLCASSLAGTGGRETQYFGPGTRLLVL.

The chain links TRBV18 to TRBJ1-1; the D gene is possibly TRBD1 (6 bases). This CDR3 comprises 15 residues. The germline V gene has CDR1 KGHSH and CDR2 LQKENI. V gave up 5 bases and J gave up 1 base, with 14 bases separating them. The chain's CDR3 is CASSSLGGWNTEAFF. The CDR3 nucleotides read TGTGCCAGCTCATCCTTAGGGGGTTGGAACACTGAAGCTTTCTTT.

The chain recombines TRBV2 with TRBJ2-6; a possible D gene is TRBD2 (5 bases). The V end was cut by 4 bases, the J end by 2 bases, with 9 bases between. The CDR3 is 15 amino acids. Germline CDR1 reads SNHLY; CDR2 reads FYNNEI. CDR3 sequence: CASSVGEAGANVLTF. The CDR3 DNA is TGTGCCAGCAGTGTCGGGGAAGCTGGGGCCAACGTCCTGACTTTC.

With regard to this clone: Other DNA sequences within the sample encode an identical CDR3. J is TRBJ1-5 and V is TRBV6-5, with a tentative D call TRBD1 (5 bases). The CDR3 is made up of 13 amino acids. V gave up 0 bases and J gave up 7 bases, with 7 bases separating them. Germline V gene sequence: CDR1 MNHEY, CDR2 SVGAGI. CDR3 in DNA: TGTGCCAGCAGTTACTCAAGGGGACAGCCCCAGCATTTT. Amino acid sequence: CASSYSRGQPQHF.